This TCR beta chain was retrieved from a study of cytomegalovirus exposure and HLA in healthy donors (dated by TCRdb to about 2017). Regarding the complete study: In an earlier analysis of fewer than 750 of the donors, less than 350 Gb of sequence data and 120 million or so unique TCR beta sequences from about 190 million T cells were reported. An early release covering about 600 HLA-typed donors comprised roughly 300 gigabases of sequencing data and around 80 million unique TCR sequences. Of the roughly 410 genotyped donors, 75% to 85% were placed in the genetic ancestry cluster associated with self-reported Caucasian donors. The study was designed to test whether signatures of past pathogen exposure could be identified by cataloging public T cell receptors. The study profiled the T cell repertoires of 550 to 700 subjects by immunosequencing and related them to cytomegalovirus serostatus. Besides the first cohort of 666 subjects, a separate validation cohort made up of some 110 different subjects was used. To predict cytomegalovirus infection status, the study brought together high-throughput TCR immunosequencing, statistical association of individual TCRs with disease status, and machine learning. A later analysis re-examined previously published TCR beta repertoires from just over 650 donors and added high-resolution HLA genotyping to investigate patterns of TCR occurrence. The later analysis used no new phenotypic data to find candidate immune exposures, relying instead on TCR beta sequences and their occurrence across donors. An earlier analysis of roughly 600 of the donors used high-throughput TCR beta sequencing to judge whether each TCR beta V gene segment behaved as functional or pseudogenic. Donor age, sex, ethnicity and CMV serostatus were compiled together with the repertoire data. A later genetic analysis took genome-wide SNP genotypes for about 55% of the roughly 700 donors and used that subset as a discovery cohort. All discovery cohort repertoires had been generated using a single sequencing platform. HLA typing covered class I and class II loci at four-digit resolution. The number of donors typed differed by locus, with roughly 620-630 for A, B, C, DRB1 and DQB1, around 520 for DQA1, over 600 for DPA1, and some 450 for DPB1. Roughly 5 DR-DQ haplotypes were handled as single units for association and clustering, since linkage in the cohort was strong. Among 398 genotyped donors of the cohort, an average of approximately 240,000 unique TCR beta nucleotide sequences were sequenced per donor, roughly 18% of them non-productive. On the study overall, not on this receptor specifically: The authors suggested that the approach could potentially be extended to other disease states and immunological phenotypes. The cohort was sequenced for TCR beta chains only, and without alpha or paired-chain data the features that could be detected were limited. Because some donors lacked HLA typing at each locus, the association tests relied only on the typed subset. A few of the identified cytomegalovirus-associated TCR beta chains were confirmed in vitro to be specific for cytomegalovirus antigens. The study listed 164 TCR beta chains as associated with cytomegalovirus. Broadly in line with IMGT annotations, most TCR beta V segments showed up in productive rearrangements about 90% or about 30% of the time in an earlier analysis of under 700 of the donors. Across donors, most TCR sequences were observed very rarely, whereas some public TCRs were present in many individuals. In a later analysis, several top co-occurrence clusters were reported to appear linked to parvovirus B19, influenza, CMV and Epstein-Barr virus. A group of highly shared sequence variants was considered likely to be a technical artifact of the sequencing pipeline. A later genetic analysis reported fewer N-insertions in productive TCRs among donors in an Asian-associated ancestry cluster than the approximately 700-donor mean. For the cohort, immune exposure information was limited to CMV serostatus. A further reported finding was that TCR beta sequences accurately predicted the HLA-A and HLA-B alleles for most subjects in the first cohort. Most CMV-associated TCR beta chains appeared to be HLA-restricted in a later analysis, and the HLA associations seemed to be driven largely by CMV exposure. At a false discovery rate of 0.05, a later analysis linked 16,951 TCR beta sequences to specific HLA alleles. The presence/absence analyses assumed that sequencing depth was roughly uniform across donors, and that assumption may not be true. Assigning TCR associations to individual alleles was difficult when HLA alleles, especially DR and DQ, strongly co-occurred. In a later analysis, HLA-associated TCR beta chains were found to be more clonally expanded and to have lower generation probabilities than equally common non-associated chains. The 87-base-pair reads could not distinguish some IMGT-functional V segments, including TRBV6-2 and TRBV6-3, so those segments were excluded. A later analysis found that TCR association rates varied across HLA loci, with DRB1 alleles showing the most associated TCRs and HLA-C alleles the fewest. An association between a missense DCLRE1C variant and V-gene and J-gene trimming of TCR beta chains was found in a later genetic analysis and replicated in an independent cohort. Because counts were too low, some 16 rarely observed V segments, including chromosome 9 orphons, were excluded from the earlier analysis of roughly 580 of the donors. The classifier was reported to diagnose cytomegalovirus status with high specificity and sensitivity in both the original cohort and the validation cohort. Linkage disequilibrium might explain the correlated functional status among segregating V segments, but an unknown experimental factor could not be ruled out.

The library came from the immunoSEQ multiplex PCR assay. For the multiplex PCR, a mixture combining 60 forward primers for TCR Vbeta segments and 13 reverse primers for TCR Jbeta segments was used. Amplification of the CDR3 region of rearranged TCR beta genes was performed with a multiplex PCR assay on genomic DNA. On the Illumina HiSeq System, the amplified TCR beta libraries were sequenced as 87-base-pair reads. As for how the authors treated the data: A later analysis tallied 80 million to 95 million unique TCR beta chains across the approximately 670 repertoires, and about 10 million of those chains were shared by two or more donors. A nearest-neighbor algorithm error-corrected the raw reads and collapsed the reads into unique sequences, merging closely related sequences to remove PCR and sequencing errors. Alignment of CDR3 sequences to IMGT reference sequences was used to assign V, D and J gene segments. For a sequence to be retained, a match of at least six nucleotides to both a V gene segment and a J gene segment was required. A rearrangement counted as productive if the CDR3 had no stop codons and remained in frame with V and J, and every other rearrangement counted as non-productive. Following IMGT convention, CDR3 was defined as the stretch from the second conserved V-encoded cysteine up to the conserved J-encoded phenylalanine. In an earlier analysis of just under 600 of the donors, sequences lacking an unambiguous match to a single V gene segment were excluded. An earlier analysis of fewer than 650 of the donors classified V segments as functional when productive rearrangements were above 56.7% and as segregating when the standard deviation between donors was above 5%. A statistical classification framework was built to diagnose cytomegalovirus status from the catalog of TCR beta chain sequences. V and J gene assignment, in a later analysis, came from comparing TCR nucleotide sequences with IMGT/GENE-DB human TR gene sequences. In a later analysis, CDR3 sequences and most-parsimonious VDJ recombination scenarios were assigned using the TCRdist pipeline. In a later analysis, every TCR beta chain was defined by the combination of its CDR3 amino acid sequence and its V-gene family, and reads without a unique V-gene family were dropped. In a later analysis, 450 to 600 highly shared, low-generation-probability nucleotide sequences were removed to address suspected cross-contamination and a sequencing artifact. A later analysis calculated a clonal expansion index for each public chain from normalized within-repertoire ranks of inferred template counts. Generation probabilities in a later analysis came from a VDJ recombination model fitted to out-of-frame rearrangements, and those results were checked against IGoR. In a later analysis, TCR-TCR, TCR-HLA and TCR-CMV co-occurrence was scored with hypergeometric tests, and a repertoire-size bias correction was applied to TCR pairs. A later analysis estimated false discovery rates by permuting HLA or CMV assignments 20 times. In a later analysis, co-occurring TCRs were grouped using DBSCAN, and TCRdist sequence similarity was added for clustering within HLA-allele-positive subsets. For co-occurrence clustering, repertoires with fewer than 30,000 or more than 120,000 public chains were excluded, along with four or five repertoires with anomalous nucleotide sharing. This immuneACCESS table, as held by TCRdb, lists in-frame sequences with V and J called but not all clones. Of the missing ones, under half trace to an unresolved V gene in checked studies; the others have no known cause. V, J and clone size are taken as reported in that table, and D and trimming were inferred from the DNA itself. This sample lists roughly 120,000 clones; 75% to 85% were detected once. The top ten clonotypes cover around 3.6% of the sample.

The germline V gene (reference sequence) provides CDR1 GTSNPN and CDR2 SVGIG. Taken from cysteine to phenylalanine, the CDR3 has 14 residues. The kept DNA is CDR3 alone, 42 bases in frame from the first base. The junction shows trimming of 8 bases on V and 7 bases on J, and the gene matches do not reach 11 bases of it. Of note for this clone: Its antigen is currently not known. No base qualities exist here, and no much larger clone lies one base off it.

The cohort consisted of some 670 healthy bone marrow donors. All cohort members were sampled while nominally healthy, although unrecorded immune exposures were likely present. The donor tested CMV seronegative and was one of the 352 seronegative cohort members. Each donor provided a peripheral blood sample, and peripheral blood mononuclear cells were used for TCR beta sequencing. The Qiagen DNeasy Blood Extraction Kit was used to extract genomic DNA from the blood cell samples. The material sequenced was PBMCs. The clonotype comes from a man in his forties or fifties in good health and CMV-seronegative. The rearranged chain carries TRBV30 and TRBJ2-2, with TRBD1 identical over 9 junction bases. The sequence in DNA is TGTGCCCATGTCCGGGACAGGGATGGCGGGGAGCTGTTTTTT. Translated, this is CAHVRDRDGGELFF.